The source of this T cell receptor (beta chain) is a study of T cell changes during pregnancy in multiple sclerosis (dated by TCRdb to the late 2010s). Turning to the overall study: In women with multiple sclerosis, the researchers looked at how the T cell repertoire shifted as pregnancy progressed.

Library preparation was by the immunoSEQ multiplex PCR assay. As stored in TCRdb, this immuneACCESS dataset retains in-frame rearrangements with V and J assigned. A fraction of the clones does not appear; measured against another copy, unresolved V genes explain less than half of the discrepancy, and the remainder lacks a known reason. Here the sample has just under 95,000 clones; over 80% occur a single time. The top ten constitute roughly 2.7% of the sample. Relative to germline, V is 7 bases shorter and J is 6 bases shorter, with 15 bases between their ends. Inclusive of the bounding cysteine and phenylalanine, the CDR3 is 14 residues long. CDR3 DNA only is kept here, 42 bases in frame from base 1. CDR1 and CDR2 are drawn from the germline V gene (reference sequence): MNHNY, SVGAGI. Regarding this clone: Its recognized antigen is unknown. Base qualities are missing; no much larger clone stands one base away.

The TCR originated in a female donor with multiple sclerosis, enrolled in a pregnancy study. Recombination connected TRBV6-6 to TRBJ2-2; the D segment could be TRBD1, given 6 matching bases. The sample was peripheral blood, taken in the first trimester of pregnancy. Here the CDR3 is given as CASKGQLDSGELFF. The DNA reads as follows: TGTGCCAGCAAAGGACAGTTAGACTCCGGGGAGCTGTTTTTT.